Listed below are T cell receptor beta chains from one sample, sequenced in a study of blood T cell repertoires in COVID-19. Produced via immunoSEQ multiplex PCR; TCRdb's table is partial and in-frame only. The repertoire holds about 180,000 clones, more than 75% seen once, with 15% to 20% in the top ten. The material sequenced was peripheral blood. The receptors stem from a person aged 65-85 years with COVID-19, enrolled during active disease. Each CDR3 is given with its conserved first and last residue. D genes are given only for firm matches. Only part of the rows carry a size: once, few, many, or a class if the clone is expanded.

. TRBD1 TRBJ1-4 TRBV5-1 TGCGCCAGCAGCTCTCCCGGGACAGGGAGAGAAAAACTGTTTTTT CASSSPGTGREKLFF
. . TRBJ1-6 TRBV2 TGTGCCAGCAGGGAGGGATCCTATAATTCACCCCTCCACTTT CASREGSYNSPLHF
. . TRBJ1-6 TRBV28 TGTGCCAGCAGAGGACAGCTAAATTCACCCCTCCACTTT CASRGQLNSPLHF
. TRBD1 TRBJ1-2 TRBV12-5 TGTGCTAGTGGTATGGACAGGGGGGGAATTTATAACTATGGCTACACCTTC CASGMDRGGIYNYGYTF
few TRBD2 TRBJ2-1 TRBV29-1 TGCAGCGTTGGAGGTTGGACTAGCGGGAGGGGTAATGAGCAGTTCTTC CSVGGWTSGRGNEQFF
. . TRBJ1-1 TRBV19 TGTGCCAGTAGTAACGGGGACATTTCTTTCTTT CASSNGDISFF
. . TRBJ1-1 TRBV4-3 TGCGCCAGCAGCCAAGATTTATTTACTGAAGCTTTCTTT CASSQDLFTEAFF
. . TRBJ2-4 TRBV21-1 TGTGCCAGCAGCAAAGGAGTTTTTTGGACTATGATTCCCCCCGCGGACATTCAGTACTTC CASSKGVFWTMIPPADIQYF
once TRBD2 TRBJ2-2 TRBV9 TGTGCCAGCAGCCCAGGACTAGCGAGAAACACCGGGGAGCTGTTTTTT CASSPGLARNTGELFF
. . TRBJ1-6 TRBV27 TGTGCCAGCAGTTTATCGGTGGCTCATTCACCCCTCCACTTT CASSLSVAHSPLHF
. TRBD2 TRBJ2-1 TRBV30 TGTGCCCCTGGGACCGCTAGCGGGACTTACAATGAGCAGTTCTTC CAPGTASGTYNEQFF
. TRBD2 TRBJ2-5 TRBV2 TGTGCCAGTTCGGGAAGACTCGGGGGGGAGACCCAGTACTTC CASSGRLGGETQYF
once . TRBJ2-3 TRBV6-6 TGTGCCACTGGCTCGCCAGATACGCAGTATTTT CATGSPDTQYF
. TRBD2 TRBJ2-7 TRBV14 TGTGCCAGCAGCCTACTAGCGGGAGGACACGAGCAGTACTTC CASSLLAGGHEQYF
. . TRBJ1-4 TRBV2 TGTGCCACGCAGACGGATCCCAAGTTCGGGGAAAAACTGTTTTTT CATQTDPKFGEKLFF
. TRBD1 TRBJ1-1 TRBV5-1 TGCGCCAGCAGCCCCTGGACAGGCGATACGAACACTGAAGCTTTCTTT CASSPWTGDTNTEAFF
medium-sized TRBD2 TRBJ2-2 TRBV28 TGTGCCAGCAGCCCGCAGCGGGGGGCGGCCGGGGAGCTGTTTTTT CASSPQRGAAGELFF
. . TRBJ2-3 TRBV5-1 TGCGCCAGCACCCAGGGTAGCACAGATACGCAGTATTTT CASTQGSTDTQYF
. . TRBJ1-1 TRBV28 TGTGCCAGCATTCTGAGTGGTGAAGCTTTCTTT CASILSGEAFF
. . TRBJ2-7 TRBV6-2/TRBV6-3 TGTGCCAGCAGTCGCTCGTTAGAGACAGGGAGGGAGCAGTACTTC CASSRSLETGREQYF
. . TRBJ1-5 TRBV9 TGTGCCAGCAGCGTATCTGGGAGTCAGCCCCAGCATTTT CASSVSGSQPQHF
. TRBD1 TRBJ2-7 TRBV6-2/TRBV6-3 TGTGCCAGCAGTCCGTCCGGGACAGGGGTCTACGAGCAGTACTTC CASSPSGTGVYEQYF
. TRBD1 TRBJ1-2 TRBV5-8 TGTGCCAGCAGTCTTGACAGGGCGTCCCATGGCTACACCTTC CASSLDRASHGYTF
. TRBD2 TRBJ2-7 TRBV12-3/TRBV12-4 TGTGCCAGCGGCGGCGGGGGTTCCTACGAGCAGTACTTC CASGGGGSYEQYF
. . TRBJ2-3 TRBV13 TGTGCCAGCACCCCAGGGCAGGCAAAATTTAGCACAGATACGCAGTATTTT CASTPGQAKFSTDTQYF
. TRBD1 TRBJ1-3 TRBV9 TGTGCCAGCAGCTTCCGGGACAGGGGGCCTGGAAACACCATATATTTT CASSFRDRGPGNTIYF
. . TRBJ2-5 TRBV7-2 TGTGCCAGCAGCTTAGTTGGGAGCGGACCGATTCTAGAGACCCAGTACTTC CASSLVGSGPILETQYF
once TRBD1 TRBJ2-5 TRBV5-4 TGTGCCAGCAGCCCAACCGGGACAGGAGAAGAGACCCAGTACTTC CASSPTGTGEETQYF
. TRBD1 TRBJ2-7 TRBV12-3/TRBV12-4 TGTGCCAGCAGGACGACAGGGTTTTACGAGCAGTACTTC CASRTTGFYEQYF
. . TRBJ1-2 TRBV5-5 TGTGCCAGCAGCTCCTACAGGGCTCCCTATGGCTACACCTTC CASSSYRAPYGYTF
. . TRBJ1-6 TRBV19 TGTGCCAGTAGTGCGGCCAGCCGGGATAATTCACCCCTCCACTTT CASSAASRDNSPLHF
. . TRBJ2-7 TRBV18 TGTGCCAGCTCACCCCAGGGTATGGACGAGCAGTACTTC CASSPQGMDEQYF
few . TRBJ2-7 TRBV7-9 TGTGCCAGCAGCTTAGGTGGTCGGGGCGAGCAGTACTTC CASSLGGRGEQYF
. . TRBJ2-6 TRBV5-4 TGTGCCAGCAGCCTCGGACACGGCCACTCTGGGGCCAACGTCCTGACTTTC CASSLGHGHSGANVLTF
. . TRBJ2-5 TRBV6-2/TRBV6-3 TGTGCCAGCAGTCGACTAGGAGGGGAGACCCAGTACTTC CASSRLGGETQYF
. TRBD2 TRBJ2-1 TRBV27 TGTGCCAGCAGTCTTAGGGGACTAGCGGGGATATACAATGAGCAGTTCTTC CASSLRGLAGIYNEQFF
. TRBD1 TRBJ2-1 TRBV14 TGTGCCAGCAGCGCCATGACAGGGAGCAATGAGCAGTTCTTC CASSAMTGSNEQFF
. TRBD1 TRBJ2-7 TRBV7-9 TGTGCCAGCAGCCGACAGGGTAACTCCTACGAGCAGTACTTC CASSRQGNSYEQYF
. . TRBJ2-1 TRBV7-2 TGTGCCAGCAGCTTAGCACCGGGACTTCAATACAATGAGCAGTTCTTC CASSLAPGLQYNEQFF
. . TRBJ1-1 TRBV29-1 TGCAGCGTTTATACAGCAAGCACTGAAGCTTTCTTT CSVYTASTEAFF
. . TRBJ1-5 TRBV6-1 TGTGCCAGCAGTGCGGGACTGGGTTTTCCCAATCAGCCCCAGCATTTT CASSAGLGFPNQPQHF
. . TRBJ1-1 TRBV30 TGTGCCTGGAGTGTATGGCCGTACACTGAAGCTTTCTTT CAWSVWPYTEAFF
. . TRBJ1-3 TRBV5-1 TGCGCCAGCAGCCCTCAGGGTACTGGAAACACCATATATTTT CASSPQGTGNTIYF
. TRBD2 TRBJ2-2 TRBV5-6 TGTGCCAGCAGCTCGAAACTAGCGGGGTCTTTCGGGGAGCTGTTTTTT CASSSKLAGSFGELFF
. TRBD2 TRBJ2-3 TRBV9 TGTGCCAGCAGCGTAGAAGCGGGGGGGAGCACAGATACGCAGTATTTT CASSVEAGGSTDTQYF
. . TRBJ1-1 TRBV6-5 TGTGCCAGCATTGTGTGGCTTATGAACACTGAAGCTTTCTTT CASIVWLMNTEAFF
. . TRBJ1-1 TRBV5-6 TGTGCCAGCAGCTTGTGGCCCAACCTTGGTGAAGCTTTCTTT CASSLWPNLGEAFF
few TRBD1 TRBJ1-5 TRBV7-6 TGTGCCAGCAGCTTAGCGGGGACAGGGGGGAATCAGCCCCAGCATTTT CASSLAGTGGNQPQHF
. . TRBJ1-4 TRBV15 TGTGCCACCAGCGGAGACAGTATCGAGGATGAAAAACTGTTTTTT CATSGDSIEDEKLFF
. . TRBJ2-2 TRBV14 TGTGCCAGCAGCCACAGGACACAGAACACCGGGGAGCTGTTTTTT CASSHRTQNTGELFF
. . TRBJ1-4 TRBV28 TGTGCCAGCAATTCTCCTGCGGGGAATCGTGAAAAACTGTTTTTT CASNSPAGNREKLFF
few . TRBJ1-2 TRBV2 TGTGCCAGCAGTGGGGGGGGATATACCTATGGCTACACCTTC CASSGGGYTYGYTF
few . TRBJ2-7 TRBV7-9 TGTGCCAGCAGCTTAGCCTTGGGCGGCGGAGGCTACGAGCAGTACTTC CASSLALGGGGYEQYF
. . TRBJ2-7 TRBV5-4 TGTGCCAGCAGCTTGCCAGGGAGGTGGGAGCAGTACTTC CASSLPGRWEQYF
few . TRBJ2-1 TRBV3-1/TRBV3-2 TGTGCCAGCAGCCAAGACTCGCGACAGTTCTTC CASSQDSRQFF